This T cell receptor (beta chain) came from a study of blood T cell repertoires in COVID-19. At the level of the study: Sites in the United States, Italy and Spain provided acute and convalescent COVID-19 samples. In each case, the material was cDNA or gDNA derived from T cells, B-cell-depleted T cells, or PBMCs.

Only in-frame clones appear in the TCRdb table, and some are missing; sequencing was by immunoSEQ multiplex PCR. Here the sample spans 40,000 to 55,000 clones, around nine tenths being singletons. The germline CDR1 and CDR2 sequences are SQVTM and ANQGSEA. V lost 6 bases, J lost 10 bases, and 8 bases stayed unmatched. This CDR3 has 11 amino acids. This receptor was identified in a man aged 45 to 65 with active COVID-19. What was sequenced was peripheral blood. The chain links TRBV29-1 to TRBJ1-1; 7 bases fit TRBD1. CDR3 sequence: CSVGQTGLAFF. CDR3 sequence (DNA): TGCAGCGTGGGACAGACAGGGTTAGCTTTCTTT.